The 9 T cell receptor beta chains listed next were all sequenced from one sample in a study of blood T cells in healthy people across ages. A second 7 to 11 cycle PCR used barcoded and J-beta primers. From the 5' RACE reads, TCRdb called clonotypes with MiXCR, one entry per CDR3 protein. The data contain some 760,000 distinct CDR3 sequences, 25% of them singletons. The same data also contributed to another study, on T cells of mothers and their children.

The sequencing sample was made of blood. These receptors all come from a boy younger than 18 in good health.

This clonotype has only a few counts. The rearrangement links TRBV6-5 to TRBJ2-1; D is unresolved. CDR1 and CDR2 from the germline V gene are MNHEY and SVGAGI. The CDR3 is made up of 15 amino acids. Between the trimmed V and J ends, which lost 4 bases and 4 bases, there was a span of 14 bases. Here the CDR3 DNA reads TGTGCCAGCAGTTCCGCTGAGAAGGCTTACAATGAGCAGTTCTTC. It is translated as CASSSAEKAYNEQFF.

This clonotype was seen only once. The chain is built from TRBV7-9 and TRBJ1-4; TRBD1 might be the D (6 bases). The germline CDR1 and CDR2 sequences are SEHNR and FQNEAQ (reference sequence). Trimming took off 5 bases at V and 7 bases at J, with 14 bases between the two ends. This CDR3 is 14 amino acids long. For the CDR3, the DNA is TGTGCCAGCAGCCCAGGGGCTACAATTGAAAAACTGTTTTTT. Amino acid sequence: CASSPGATIEKLFF. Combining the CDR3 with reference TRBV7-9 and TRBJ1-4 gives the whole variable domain DTGVSQNPRHKITKRGQNVTFRCDPISEHNRLYWYRQTLGQGPEFLTYFQNEAQLEKSRLLSDRFSAERPKGSFSTLEIQRTEQGDSAMYLCASSPGATIEKLFFGSGTQLSVL.

Written as DNA, the CDR3 is TGTGCCAGCAGTTCGATCCGGGACTCTGAATACAATGAGCAGTTCTTC. Residues: CASSSIRDSEYNEQFF. The genes are TRBV28 and TRBJ2-5, with D possibly matching TRBD2 (6 bases). The J call may be faulty, since TRBJ2-1 better matches the DNA end. CDR3 size: 16 residues. CDR1 and CDR2 from the germline V gene are MDHEN and SYDVKM.

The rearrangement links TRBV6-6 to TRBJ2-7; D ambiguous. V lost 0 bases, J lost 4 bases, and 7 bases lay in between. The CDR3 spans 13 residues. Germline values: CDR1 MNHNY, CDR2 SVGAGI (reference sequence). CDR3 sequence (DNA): TGTGCCAGCAGTTACTCCCCAGATTACGAGCAGTACTTC. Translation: CASSYSPDYEQYF.

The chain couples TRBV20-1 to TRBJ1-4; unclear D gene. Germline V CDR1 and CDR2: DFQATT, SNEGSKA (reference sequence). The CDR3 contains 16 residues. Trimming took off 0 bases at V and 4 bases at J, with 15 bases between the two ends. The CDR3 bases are TGCAGTGCTAGAGATTACGTGGGCCGGGTTAATGAAAAACTGTTTTTT. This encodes CSARDYVGRVNEKLFF.

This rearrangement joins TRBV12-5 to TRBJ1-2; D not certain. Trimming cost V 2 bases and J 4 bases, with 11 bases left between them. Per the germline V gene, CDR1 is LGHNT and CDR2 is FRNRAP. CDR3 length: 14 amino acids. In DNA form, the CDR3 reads TGTGCTAGTGGTTTGCCTCAGAAGATCTATGGCTACACCTTC. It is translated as CASGLPQKIYGYTF.

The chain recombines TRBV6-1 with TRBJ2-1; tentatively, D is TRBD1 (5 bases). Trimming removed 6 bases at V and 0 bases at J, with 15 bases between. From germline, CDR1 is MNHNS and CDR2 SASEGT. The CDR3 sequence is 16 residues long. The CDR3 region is CASRQNQGSSYNEQFF. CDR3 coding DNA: TGTGCCAGCAGACAAAACCAGGGAAGCTCCTACAATGAGCAGTTCTTC.

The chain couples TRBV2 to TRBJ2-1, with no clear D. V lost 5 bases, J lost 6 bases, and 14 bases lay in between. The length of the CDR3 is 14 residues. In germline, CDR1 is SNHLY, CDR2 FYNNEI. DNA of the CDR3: TGTGCCAGCAGTAGCCTGTTTGTGGGCAATGAGCAGTTCTTC. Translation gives CASSSLFVGNEQFF.

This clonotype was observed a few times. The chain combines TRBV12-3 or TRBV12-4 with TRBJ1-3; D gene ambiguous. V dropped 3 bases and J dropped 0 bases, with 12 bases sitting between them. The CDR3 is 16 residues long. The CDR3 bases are TGTGCCAGCAGTTTGTCTCGGTTGAGCTCTGGAAACACCATATATTTT. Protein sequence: CASSLSRLSSGNTIYF.